The entry below gives a single TCR beta chain sequence along with its context. Which antigen it targets is not known. Qualities for individual bases were not recorded, and no much larger clone is one base off. To be included, a participant needed at least one PBMC sample from before ART initiation plus at least two post-ART samples. Every participant with HIV received treatment in the United States of America. Cryopreserved samples of about 0.95-11 million PBMC were thawed and washed before DNA extraction. At the time of the earliest PBMC sample, participants with HIV were aged between about 20 and 54 years. PBMC samples from each participant spanned 1-4 timepoints before ART initiation and 2-8 timepoints after ART initiation, with a median of 7 samples. For every participant, serial HIV viral load, CD4+ T-cell count, ART history and demographic data were obtained. A Qiagen kit on a QIAcube was used to extract genomic DNA from unsorted PBMC, with samples processed in batches of 12.

The data derive from a study of long-term antiretroviral therapy in people with HIV (dated 2022 in TCRdb). General notes on the study: The earliest samples were collected roughly a decade before the 2015 WHO recommendation for immediate ART, at a time when ART was usually postponed until CD4 counts fell. No cross-contamination during QIAcube processing was seen in test extractions of a monoclonal T-cell line run alongside 33 polyclonal samples. Among the 30 or so participants with HIV, over nine were female. This retrospective serial study examined whether starting ART and sustained HIV suppression were associated with changes in the composition and diversity of the TRB repertoire in peripheral blood. From 30 adults with confirmed HIV infection, the cohort provided some 200 cryopreserved PBMC samples, gathered serially across a mean of about six years (range 1-12).

The immunoSEQ hsTCRB v3.0 assay was used at survey level resolution to sequence the TRB variable region. TRB sequencing targeted a depth of 40,000-50,000 T-cell genomes per sample. Pooled TRB libraries were sequenced on an Illumina MiSeq with a v3 150-cycle kit. From the authors' description of their analysis: Analysis of repertoires was carried out in R inside a reproducible Nextflow workflow spanning QC, data transformation and analysis. LymphoSeq2, an R package for exploring AIRR-Seq data, was used to implement the custom analyses. Four samples yielding fewer than 5000 total TRB sequences were excluded, leaving approximately 190 analyzed HIV repertoires. Among the approximately 200 retained HIV repertoires, about 57 were collected before ART initiation and about 130 were collected after ART initiation. Repertoires were downsampled to 5000 TRB nucleotide sequences, with summary statistics averaged over 100 downsampling iterations. The analysis kept only TRB sequences whose CDR3 regions were at least seven amino acids long. A Shannon entropy-derived clonality score and the Gini coefficient were used to measure diversity. Repertoire networks linked the top 5000 CDR3 amino acid sequences whenever two sequences differed by an edit distance of one. GLIPH2 predicted antigen specificity groups and MHC restriction for TRB CDR3 amino acid sequences. To flag known CMV, EBV, HIV or tissue antigen associations, CDR3 amino acid sequences were matched against VDJdb and McPAS-TCR. Pre-ART, post-ART and control groups were compared with Wilcoxon signed-rank tests and Holm-Bonferroni correction. Here the immuneACCESS table is served through TCRdb, limited to in-frame sequences with V and J called. Missing clones are a known gap in these copies; in checked studies unresolved V genes cover under half, and the rest lacks a known reason. From that table come the V and J calls and clone size; the DNA was used to work out D and trimming. The sample table shows 25,000 to 35,000 clones, and about 94% are seen once. Clones ranked in the top ten supply less than 3% of the sample.

Overall results and qualifications from the work: Inferences about post-ART repertoire changes were limited because no data were available on ART adherence, viral resistance or therapy changes. Narrower CDR3 length ranges were observed in HIV repertoires than in controls, and an antigen-experienced repertoire with only a slight naive shift after ART was suggested by the network structure. The repertoire was dominated across all time points by expanded TRB clones identified before ART initiation, although this dominance was seen to fluctuate and to decrease in many PLHIV after ART. Because cell numbers in pre-ART samples were limited, unsorted PBMC were profiled instead of sorted CD4+ and CD8+ T cells. The samples span the years 2004 to 2017, and the ART regimens used may be less effective than current regimens. Starting ART was linked to a significant rise in TRB diversity, yet even after long-term ART the diversity remained significantly lower than in transplant donor controls. Since PBMC availability was limited, sequencing covered only the TCR beta chain, with no alpha chain pairing.

From cysteine to phenylalanine, the CDR3 is 15 amino acids long. Only the CDR3 DNA stays, 45 bases, in frame from base 1. CDR1 and CDR2, looked up from the germline V gene, are MNHNS and SASEGT. Cut back by 0 bases and 4 bases, the V and J ends lie 11 bases apart. The source of this sequence is a man in his fifties or sixties with HIV. The sample here was unsorted PBMCs, taken approximately 7.4 years after starting antiretroviral therapy. In this chain, TRBV6-1 is recombined with TRBJ2-3; the D gene cannot be resolved beyond TRBD1 or TRBD2, each matching 6 bases. DNA sequence: TGTGCCAGCAGTGAAGCGCCTAGGGGGGCAGATACGCAGTATTTT. This is translated as CASSEAPRGADTQYF.